The clone carrying this T cell receptor beta chain has just one count. The CDR3 consists of 11 residues. The germline gives CDR1 LNHNV, CDR2 YYDKDF (reference sequence). Trimming pared 3 bases from V and 11 bases from J, leaving 11 bases between. Study processing details: Nucleated cell number was recorded as an estimate derived from reference gene primer amplification. The repertoire was sequenced with immunoSEQ multiplex PCR; TCRdb's copy has only in-frame clones and lacks some. From that table come the V and J calls and clone size; the DNA was used to work out D and trimming. This table holds 200,000 to 250,000 clones, less than 90% found once. This entry is derived from a study of blood T cell repertoires in COVID-19. Study information: Spain, Italy and the United States supplied samples that represented acute and convalescent COVID-19. PBMCs, B-cell-depleted T cells, or T cells were the source of the cDNA or gDNA that made up the material.

The sample taken for sequencing was peripheral blood. This TCR derives from a woman aged 55-70 years who had recovered from COVID-19. V is TRBV15 and J is TRBJ2-7, with D maybe TRBD1 (6 bases). The CDR3 here is CATSSGQTEYF. The CDR3 region has the DNA TGTGCCACCAGCAGCGGACAGACGGAGTACTTC.